This record concerns one T cell receptor (beta chain) sequence. TCRdb's copy holds only in-frame clones and misses some; the assay was immunoSEQ multiplex PCR. The sample shows under 95,000 clones, roughly 92% of them seen only once. The source of the sample is a study of T cell changes during pregnancy in multiple sclerosis. The germline V gene encodes CDR1 SGHRS and CDR2 YFSETQ. CDR3 length equals 15 residues. Germline trimming cut 4 bases from V and 6 bases from J; bases unmatched to any gene: 2. The V gene is TRBV5-1, the J gene TRBJ2-4; the match to TRBD2 covers 15 bases. The input for sequencing was peripheral blood, taken in the second trimester of pregnancy. The receptor was isolated from a female donor with multiple sclerosis, enrolled in a pregnancy study. CDR3 nucleotide sequence: TGCGCCAGCAGCCTGGGACTAGCGGGGGGAAACATTCAGTACTTC. This codes for CASSLGLAGGNIQYF.